These 6 T cell receptor beta chains originate from one sample sequenced in a study of human T cells and chemical hapten exposure. TCRdb used MiXCR to reprocess the RACE reads, holding one entry per CDR3 protein. Of 45,000 to 60,000 distinct CDR3 sequences in the sample, 9.5% to 15% are singletons; the top ten hold 2.4%. Described time point: patch test 3, about 24 weeks after DPC sensitization. Treatment: therapeutic diphenylcyclopropenone sensitization with weekly scalp DPC. The specimen comprised whole blood, sampled in connection with sensitization to the hapten diphenylcyclopropenone (DPC). These receptors were taken from a man aged 25 to 45 with alopecia areata. Some clones in this sample may be carry-over from other donors' samples.

At least ten counts were recorded for this clonotype. The V call is TRBV28, the J call TRBJ2-5, with D possibly matching TRBD1 (6 bases). The CDR3 spans 13 residues. V was clipped by 3 bases and J by 7 bases, with 12 bases between them. Germline CDR1 is MDHEN and CDR2 is SYDVKM. CDR3 protein: CASSFSVGGTQYF. The CDR3 coding sequence is TGTGCCAGCAGTTTTAGTGTAGGGGGGACCCAGTACTTC. Drawing the rest from reference TRBV28 and TRBJ2-5, the complete variable domain is DVKVTQSSRYLVKRTGEKVFLECVQDMDHENMFWYRQDPGLGLRLIYFSYDVKMKEKGDIPEGYSVSREKKERFSLILESASTNQTSMYLCASSFSVGGTQYFGPGTRLLVL.

V gene TRBV5-4 combines with J gene TRBJ2-7; 7 nucleotides line up with TRBD1. The CDR3 loop spans 13 amino acids. The V segment lost 2 bases and the J segment 7 bases; nucleotides outside the gene matches: 6. CDR1 is SGHNT and CDR2 is YYREEE in the germline V gene (reference sequence). The CDR3 loop reads CASSFEGAREQYF. In nucleotides, the CDR3 is TGTGCCAGCAGCTTTGAGGGGGCGCGTGAGCAGTACTTC.

This clonotype came up many times. This chain links TRBV2 with TRBJ1-2; 12 nucleotides match TRBD1. Germline lookup yields CDR1 SNHLY and CDR2 FYNNEI. V lost 7 bases and J lost 6; bases outside the gene matches: 9. The CDR3 contains 15 residues. This chain's CDR3 is CASTRGTGGADGYTF. CDR3 bases: TGTGCCAGCACTCGGGGGACAGGGGGCGCGGATGGCTACACCTTC. Full variable domain (missing parts from reference TRBV2 and TRBJ1-2): EPEVTQTPSHQVTQMGQEVILRCVPISNHLYFYWYRQILGQKVEFLVSFYNNEISEKSEIFDDQFSVERPDGSNFTLKIRSTKLEDSAMYFCASTRGTGGADGYTFGSGTRLTVV.

The CDR3 is CASSEAGNTEAFF. The CDR3 DNA reads TGTGCCAGCAGTGAGGCGGGGAACACTGAAGCTTTCTTT. This chain uses TRBV6-4 with TRBJ1-1; D is unclear. Germline loops: CDR1 MRHNA, CDR2 SNTAGT. The CDR3 is made up of 13 amino acids. Trimming pared 3 bases from V and 1 base from J, leaving 6 bases between.

This clonotype was detected ten times or more. V and J are TRBV29-1 and TRBJ2-7; D tentatively fits TRBD1 or TRBD2 (5 bases each). Per germline, CDR1 SQVTM and CDR2 ANQGSEA. The CDR3 is 13 amino acids. Trimming shortened V by 7 bases and J by 2 bases, and 15 bases separated the two germline ends. In DNA form, the CDR3 reads TGCAGCGCCGGGGCCGGGGAGCCCTACGAGCAGTACTTC. As protein: CSAGAGEPYEQYF.

This clonotype was seen more than once but under ten times. This chain connects TRBV12-3 or TRBV12-4 to TRBJ2-3, with a weak D call TRBD2 (6 bases). CDR3 length: 14 residues. V lost 4 bases, J lost 0 bases, and 8 bases lay in between. The CDR3 coding sequence is TGTGCCAGCAGTTCGGCGGGGAGCACAGATACGCAGTATTTT. It encodes CASSSAGSTDTQYF.